This T cell receptor beta chain was observed in a study of TIL therapy for anti-PD-1-resistant metastatic lung cancer. Overall study: Median tumor PD-L1 proportion score was roughly 5.4%.

Time point of the sample: pre-treatment sample, taken before nivolumab and TIL therapy. This clone has only a few counts. This CDR3 comprises 13 residues. The germline V gene has CDR1 SGHTA and CDR2 FQGNSA. The V end lost 5 bases, the J end lost 7 bases, and 15 bases lay between the germline ends. This was the immunoSEQ v3 assay. The assay was immunoSEQ multiplex PCR, and TCRdb's table has in-frame clones only and misses some. Seen here are tens of thousands of clones, roughly 87% observed once, and the top ten hold around 2.6%. The sample here was blood, taken at baseline. The source of this sequence is a person between 30 and 80 years old with non-small cell lung cancer. The genes are TRBV7-2 and TRBJ2-7; D possibly corresponds to TRBD1 (5 bases). The CDR3: CASSLTWGGEQYF. In DNA form, the CDR3 reads TGTGCCAGCAGCCTAACATGGGGCGGAGAGCAGTACTTC.